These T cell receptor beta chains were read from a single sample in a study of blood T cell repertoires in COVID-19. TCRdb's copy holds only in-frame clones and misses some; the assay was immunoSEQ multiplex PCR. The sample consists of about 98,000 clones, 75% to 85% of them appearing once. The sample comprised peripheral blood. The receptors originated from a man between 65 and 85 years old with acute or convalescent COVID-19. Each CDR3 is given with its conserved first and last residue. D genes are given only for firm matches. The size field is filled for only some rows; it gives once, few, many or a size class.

CDR3aa: CASSNQRGETQYF
CDR3nt: TGTGCCAGCAGCAATCAGCGGGGGGAGACCCAGTACTTC
abundance: NA
d_gene: TRBD2
v_gene: TRBV7-2
j_gene: TRBJ2-5

CDR3aa: CASSSVHEQYF
CDR3nt: TGTGCCAGCAGCTCGGTTCACGAGCAGTACTTC
abundance: NA
d_gene: NA
v_gene: TRBV6-6
j_gene: TRBJ2-7

CDR3aa: CASAGQGLAKNIQYF
CDR3nt: TGTGCCAGCGCTGGACAGGGTTTAGCCAAAAACATTCAGTACTTC
abundance: NA
d_gene: TRBD1
v_gene: TRBV2
j_gene: TRBJ2-4

CDR3aa: CASSLDRQGRGENIQYF
CDR3nt: TGTGCCAGCAGCTTAGACCGACAGGGGAGGGGAGAAAACATTCAGTACTTC
abundance: NA
d_gene: NA
v_gene: TRBV7-2
j_gene: TRBJ2-4

CDR3aa: CASSLFGHGGSNTDTQYF
CDR3nt: TGTGCCAGCAGTTTATTTGGGCATGGCGGGAGTAACACAGATACGCAGTATTTT
abundance: NA
d_gene: TRBD2
v_gene: TRBV27
j_gene: TRBJ2-3

CDR3aa: CASSGSRGGSGMGIDEQFF
CDR3nt: TGTGCCAGCAGTGGGTCTCGAGGTGGTAGCGGGATGGGGATAGATGAGCAGTTCTTC
abundance: NA
d_gene: TRBD2
v_gene: TRBV2
j_gene: TRBJ2-1

CDR3aa: CASSRDPGETQYF
CDR3nt: TGTGCCAGCAGCAGAGACCCGGGAGAGACCCAGTACTTC
abundance: few
d_gene: NA
v_gene: TRBV7-9
j_gene: TRBJ2-5

CDR3aa: CATSGHDRASYNEQFF
CDR3nt: TGTGCCACCAGTGGCCACGACAGGGCTTCCTACAATGAGCAGTTCTTC
abundance: NA
d_gene: TRBD1
v_gene: TRBV24-1
j_gene: TRBJ2-1

CDR3aa: CASSLGDEQYF
CDR3nt: TGTGCCAGCAGCTTAGGCGACGAGCAGTACTTC
abundance: NA
d_gene: NA
v_gene: TRBV11-2
j_gene: TRBJ2-7

CDR3aa: CASSQVQGNTIYF
CDR3nt: TGTGCCAGCAGCCAAGTACAGGGAAACACCATATATTTT
abundance: NA
d_gene: NA
v_gene: TRBV3-1/TRBV3-2
j_gene: TRBJ1-3

CDR3aa: CASSPGTVTDTQYF
CDR3nt: TGCGCCAGCAGCCCCGGGACTGTGACAGATACGCAGTATTTT
abundance: NA
d_gene: NA
v_gene: TRBV5-1
j_gene: TRBJ2-3

CDR3aa: CASSYRVQSNQPQHF
CDR3nt: TGTGCCAGCAGCTACAGGGTACAAAGCAATCAGCCCCAGCATTTT
abundance: few
d_gene: NA
v_gene: TRBV5-8
j_gene: TRBJ1-5

CDR3aa: CASSLEGTSGTGELFF
CDR3nt: TGTGCCAGCAGCTTAGAGGGGACTAGCGGGACCGGGGAGCTGTTTTTT
abundance: NA
d_gene: TRBD2
v_gene: TRBV7-6
j_gene: TRBJ2-2

CDR3aa: CATSDLQGIADTQYF
CDR3nt: TGTGCCACCAGTGATTTACAGGGAATCGCAGATACGCAGTATTTT
abundance: NA
d_gene: NA
v_gene: TRBV24-1
j_gene: TRBJ2-3

CDR3aa: CASSLTASGIEQFF
CDR3nt: TGTGCCAGCAGCTTGACGGCTAGCGGGATTGAGCAGTTCTTC
abundance: NA
d_gene: TRBD2
v_gene: TRBV5-8
j_gene: TRBJ2-1